This T cell receptor beta chain was captured in a study of blood T cell repertoires in COVID-19. Profiled with immunoSEQ multiplex PCR; TCRdb holds only in-frame clones, not every one. The sample has some 380,000 clones; 81% are singletons. The CDR3 is 13 amino acids. V gave up 10 bases and J gave up 11 bases; unmatched junction bases: 12. In germline, CDR1 is MDHEN, CDR2 SYDVKM. This chain joins TRBV28 and TRBJ1-4; 8 bases agree with TRBD1. The sequencing sample was made of peripheral blood. The receptor's source is a human donor with acute or convalescent COVID-19. The donor label of this sample is uncertain. The CDR3 DNA reads TGTGCCACAAGATACAGGGGGGTGGGGAAACTGTTTTTT. This gives the protein CATRYRGVGKLFF.